These 17 T cell receptor beta chains came from one sample sequenced in a study of T cell responses to AZD1222 COVID-19 vaccine (dated by TCRdb to the early 2020s). Library prep was done by the immunoSEQ multiplex PCR assay. TCRdb's version of the immuneACCESS table is confined to in-frame rearrangements and falls short of the full clone set. An unresolved V gene accounts for under half of the shortfall where checked; the remainder is of unknown origin. For this sample the table gives approximately 200,000 clones, of which roughly nine tenths were detected only once. The ten largest make up roughly 3.5% of the sample. Read against the paper, the sample's time point label means: about 28 days (+/-7) after the second vaccine dose. Source: peripheral blood, taken 28 days after the second AZD1222 dose. The receptors were sampled from an adult who received the AZD1222 COVID-19 vaccine.

The J gene is TRBJ2-3, the V gene TRBV27; TRBD2 aligns across 9 bases. The trim removed 0 bases at V and 4 bases at J, leaving 5 bases unmatched. There are 16 residues in the CDR3. Germline V CDR1 and CDR2: MNHEY, SMNVEV (reference sequence). The CDR3 DNA reads TGTGCCAGCAGTTTATCCCTAGCGGGAACCCCAGATACGCAGTATTTT. Protein sequence: CASSLSLAGTPDTQYF.

This rearrangement joins TRBV6-5 to TRBJ1-5, with D possibly being TRBD1 (6 bases). Germline loops: CDR1 MNHEY, CDR2 SVGAGI. V was pared by 6 bases and J by 1 base, with 13 bases between. The CDR3 is made up of 15 amino acids. This CDR3 reads CASRSRGWSNQPQHF. CDR3 bases: TGTGCCAGCAGGAGCAGGGGTTGGAGCAATCAGCCCCAGCATTTT.

This clone was found once. The chain employs TRBV11-3 and TRBJ2-7, with 12 nucleotides matching TRBD1. The CDR3 loop spans 17 amino acids. J was trimmed by 2 bases and V by 2 bases; bases with no gene match: 7. The germline CDR1 and CDR2 sequences are SGHNT and YENEEA. The DNA of the CDR3 is TGTGCCAGCAGCTTATGGGGACAGGGGGCCGAACCCTACGAGCAGTACTTC. This sequence encodes CASSLWGQGAEPYEQYF.

The V call is TRBV12-5, the J call TRBJ1-5; D not resolved. V gave up 0 bases and J gave up 10 bases, with 13 bases separating them. From germline, CDR1 is LGHNT and CDR2 FRNRAP. This CDR3 contains 14 residues. CDR3 coding DNA: TGTGCTAGTGGTTTGGTAGGGTACGATCTTCCCCAGCATTTT. Encoded protein: CASGLVGYDLPQHF.

In its sample, this clone was seen once. The rearrangement joins TRBV7-2 to TRBJ1-6; D remains unclear. Germline assignment: CDR1 SGHTA and CDR2 FQGNSA. The CDR3 runs 14 residues. V was clipped by 1 base and J by 8 bases, with 9 bases between them. DNA for the CDR3: TGTGCCAGCAGCTTAGGGGTAGCGTATTCACCCCTCCACTTT. Translated: CASSLGVAYSPLHF.

This chain joins TRBV30 and TRBJ2-3; TRBD1 might be the D (6 bases). Germline CDR1 is GTSNPN and CDR2 is SVGIG (reference sequence). Trimming left V 0 bases short and J 0 bases short, with 10 bases between. This CDR3 has 15 residues. The CDR3 nucleotides read TGTGCCTGGAGTGTAGGGGGAACTAGCACAGATACGCAGTATTTT. Protein product: CAWSVGGTSTDTQYF.

In nucleotides, the CDR3 is TGTGCCAGCAGCCAAGGACCGACCTACGAGCAGTACTTC. Residues: CASSQGPTYEQYF. The V call is TRBV3-1 (or the pseudogene TRBV3-2), the J call TRBJ2-7, with D unclear. The CDR3 totals 13 residues. Between the trimmed V and J ends, which lost 1 base and 2 bases, there was a span of 6 bases. The germline gives CDR1 LGHDT, CDR2 YNNKEL (reference sequence).

This clone was counted between two and nine times. CDR3 sequence reads: CASSQTGGVRTDTQYF. Written as DNA, the CDR3 is TGCGCCAGCAGCCAAACAGGGGGTGTACGCACAGATACGCAGTATTTT. The J gene is TRBJ2-3, the V gene TRBV4-1, with 8 bases matching TRBD1. The trim removed 2 bases at V and 1 base at J, leaving 5 bases unmatched. Germline CDR1 reads MGHRA; CDR2 reads YSYEKL. There are 16 residues in the CDR3.

The chain joins TRBV5-1 to TRBJ2-7, with 7 positions matching TRBD2. V trimming: 6 bases; J trimming: 6 bases; junction bases outside the gene matches: 21. Germline loops: CDR1 SGHRS, CDR2 YFSETQ. The CDR3 sequence is 17 residues long. The CDR3 protein is CASTRGGVEASTGEQYF. The CDR3 nucleotides are TGCGCCAGCACCCGGGGAGGGGTCGAGGCGTCCACGGGCGAGCAGTACTTC. Supplemented by reference TRBV5-1 and TRBJ2-7, the full variable domain reads KAGVTQTPRYLIKTRGQQVTLSCSPISGHRSVSWYQQTPGQGLQFLFEYFSETQRNKGNFPGRFSGRQFSNSRSEMNVSTLELGDSALYLCASTRGGVEASTGEQYFGPGTRLTVT.

Turning to this clone: Other DNA sequences of this sample code for an identical CDR3. The chain links TRBV3-1 (or the pseudogene TRBV3-2) to TRBJ2-2, with 10 bases that match TRBD1. The length of the CDR3 is 16 residues. The germline CDR1 and CDR2 sequences are LGHDT and YNNKEL (reference sequence). The J segment lost 0 bases and the V segment lost 4 bases, leaving 2 bases of the junction unmatched. The CDR3 here is CASSRGTGANTGELFF. The CDR3 coding sequence is TGTGCCAGCAGCCGAGGGACAGGGGCGAACACCGGGGAGCTGTTTTTT.

The rearrangement joins TRBV28 to TRBJ2-5; 12 bases map to TRBD2. The trim removed 7 bases at V and 5 bases at J, leaving 2 bases unmatched. This CDR3 is built from 13 residues. Looked up from germline, CDR1 is MDHEN and CDR2 is SYDVKM. This CDR3 is CASMLAGGETQYF. The CDR3 bases are TGTGCCAGCATGCTAGCGGGAGGGGAGACCCAGTACTTC.

V is TRBV21-1 and J is TRBJ2-3; the DNA was not compared with TRBD2, the D call given in the table. TRBV21-1 corresponds to a pseudogene. The CDR3 extends over 16 amino acids. The CDR3 here is CASSKASGRSTDTQYF. The CDR3 nucleotides read TGTGCCAGCAGCAAAGCTAGCGGGAGGAGCACAGATACGCAGTATTTT.

The V and J genes are TRBV27 and TRBJ2-5; D unclear. Germline-derived CDR1 and CDR2 are MNHEY and SMNVEV (reference sequence). The length of the CDR3 is 13 residues. The V gene lost 5 bases and the J gene lost 1 base, with 8 bases spanning the gap. CDR3 residues: CASSRRGQETQYF. The CDR3 DNA follows: TGTGCCAGCAGTAGGCGAGGCCAAGAGACCCAGTACTTC.

The chain recombines TRBV5-1 with TRBJ2-2; possibly TRBD1 or TRBD2 for D (5 bases each). The germline V gene has CDR1 SGHRS and CDR2 YFSETQ. The CDR3 loop spans 16 amino acids. The V end was cut by 0 bases, the J end by 5 bases, with 14 bases between. The CDR3 DNA is TGCGCCAGCAGCTTGGAAGGGACGGATGTAACCGGGGAGCTGTTTTTT. It is translated as CASSLEGTDVTGELFF.

This chain joins TRBV5-1 and TRBJ1-6, with 12 positions matching TRBD1. The germline CDR1 and CDR2 sequences are SGHRS and YFSETQ. Trimming at V came to 4 bases and at J to 6 bases, leaving 8 bases not matched to a gene. The CDR3 consists of 17 residues. The CDR3 reads CASSGDRGPQSNSPLHF. As DNA, the CDR3 is TGCGCCAGCAGCGGGGACAGGGGGCCTCAAAGTAATTCACCCCTCCACTTT.

The chain combines TRBV11-2 with TRBJ2-3, with TRBD2 as a possible D gene (6 bases). This CDR3 has 18 residues. Trimming stripped 3 bases from V and 3 bases from J, with 22 bases between. The V gene's germline CDR1 is SGHAT and CDR2 FQNNGV. This CDR3 is CASSFPFGSGKSTDTQYF. As DNA, the CDR3 is TGTGCCAGCAGCTTCCCTTTCGGGAGTGGGAAGTCGACAGATACGCAGTATTTT.

The chain uses TRBV28 and TRBJ2-6; TRBD1 aligns across 7 bases. The CDR3 has 17 residues. V lost 5 bases and J lost 2; bases outside the gene matches: 9. CDR1 MDHEN and CDR2 SYDVKM come from the germline V gene. This chain's CDR3 is CASSLRQGPPGANVLTF. The CDR3 nucleotides read TGTGCCAGCAGTCTCCGACAGGGCCCTCCTGGGGCCAACGTCCTGACTTTC.